This TCR beta chain originates from a study of OX40 agonist ivuxolimab in advanced cancers. Study context: Patients treated during dose escalation were battling hepatocellular carcinoma, melanoma, renal cell or head and neck cancer. Age averaged around 58 years (range roughly 23 to 79), and 70% to 85% were male. Study conclusions and caveats: Low normalized T-cell clonal expansion also characterized some of the nonresponders. Clones of CD4+ and CD8+ blood T cells grew by week 6 at doses of 0.1 to 3.0 mg/kg.

With respect to this clone: Its antigen is unidentified.

Only in-frame clones appear in the TCRdb table, and some are missing; sequencing was by immunoSEQ multiplex PCR. The repertoire includes 65,000 to 75,000 clones, 85% of them detected once, and 0.83% sits in the top ten. This TCR was sampled from an adult with an advanced solid tumor such as melanoma, head and neck, liver or kidney cancer. Sequenced here: CD4+ or CD8+ T cells sorted from blood, sampled in a trial of the OX40 agonist ivuxolimab.

This chain's CDR3 is CASSKRQGAETQYF. For the CDR3, the DNA is TGTGCCAGCAGCAAGCGACAGGGGGCGGAGACCCAGTACTTC. The V gene is TRBV11-3, the J gene TRBJ2-5; 10 positions agree with TRBD1. The CDR3 loop spans 14 amino acids. The germline V gene has CDR1 SGHNT and CDR2 YENEEA. V shed 5 bases and J 5 bases; nucleotides not matched to a gene: 5.